A single sample gave rise to the 25 T cell receptor beta chains below, sequenced in a study of regulatory T cells in long-lasting Graves disease. Time point defined: newly diagnosed GD, antithyroid drugs for less than 3 months. The TCR library was prepared using RNA isolated from PBMCs. Library construction for TCR beta used iRepertoire HTBI primers and Arm-PCR of CDR3 regions. Each CDR3 protein gets one entry after TCRdb re-called the multiplex PCR reads with MiXCR. The table records hundreds of thousands of distinct CDR3 sequences, roughly 15% of them present only once. These same data were also listed under a study on T cells in Graves' hyperthyroidism and ophthalmopathy.

The sequencing here drew on peripheral blood mononuclear cells (PBMCs), taken at new diagnosis, from a patient treated with antithyroid drugs. The receptors shown here come from a woman aged 35-60 years with Graves disease.

Worth noting for this clonotype: A single base separates this from a much larger clone, so it may be a read error. The chain has TRBV13 and TRBJ2-1; 7 positions agree with TRBD1. This CDR3 is 13 amino acids long. Germline CDR1 reads PRHDT; CDR2 reads FYEKMQ (reference sequence). CDR3: CPSSSTGNNEQFF. DNA of the CDR3: TGTCCCAGCAGCTCGACAGGGAACAATGAGCAGTTCTTC.

This clonotype was seen at least ten times. The gene calls are TRBV7-8 and TRBJ1-5; tentatively, D is TRBD1 (6 bases). Germline V gives CDR1 SGHVS, CDR2 FQNEAQ. The V end was cut by 5 bases, the J end by 4 bases, with 18 bases between. The length of the CDR3 is 16 residues. In DNA form, the CDR3 reads TGTGCCAGCAGCCTCCTAGGGGGGGGAGTAAATCAGCCCCAGCATTTT. Translated, it gives CASSLLGGGVNQPQHF.

This clonotype was seen many times. The V and J genes are TRBV2 and TRBJ1-6, with 9 nucleotides matching TRBD1. After removal of 7 bases from V and 9 bases from J, the junction contained 4 bases not matched to a gene. Germline V gives CDR1 SNHLY, CDR2 FYNNEI. The CDR3 has 13 amino acids. As DNA, the CDR3 is TGTGCCAGCACAACAGGGGGCTCTTCACCCCTCCACTTT. Amino acids: CASTTGGSSPLHF.

This clonotype has a count of ten or more. The chain couples TRBV18 to TRBJ1-6; maybe TRBD1 (6 bases). V was cut by 3 bases and J by 8 bases, with 17 bases left in between. The CDR3 consists of 16 residues. Germline assignment: CDR1 KGHSH and CDR2 LQKENI. The CDR3 sequence is CASSPKTGTWDSPLHF. The DNA of the CDR3 is TGTGCCAGCTCACCGAAAACAGGGACCTGGGATTCACCCCTCCACTTT.

V and J are TRBV19 and TRBJ2-1; 16 nucleotides line up with TRBD2. The CDR3 is 17 residues long. Germline trimming cut 5 bases from V and 6 bases from J; bases unmatched to any gene: 7. Looked up from germline, CDR1 is LNHDA and CDR2 is SQIVND (reference sequence). Here the CDR3 reads CASSLGLAGGPINEQFF. CDR3 nucleotide sequence: TGTGCCAGTAGTCTGGGACTAGCGGGGGGGCCAATCAATGAGCAGTTCTTC.

This clonotype was counted only a few times. The chain has TRBV10-1 and TRBJ1-1; tentative D call: TRBD1 (6 bases). The germline V gene encodes CDR1 WNHNN and CDR2 SYGVQD (reference sequence). V was shortened by 2 bases and J by 1 base, with 11 bases between the two germline ends. CDR3 length: 15 residues. This CDR3 is CASSEGLGQNTEAFF. In DNA, the CDR3 is TGCGCCAGCAGTGAGGGCCTGGGACAGAACACTGAAGCTTTCTTT.

This clonotype was observed many times. The chain employs TRBV11-2 and TRBJ2-7, with TRBD1 matching over 7 bases. V lost 8 bases to trimming and J lost 4 bases; unmatched junction nucleotides: 8. Germline V gene lookup returns CDR1 SGHAT and CDR2 FQNNGV. The CDR3 loop spans 13 amino acids. Here the CDR3 DNA reads TGTGCCAGCCGCACTCTACAGGGGTACGAGCAGTACTTC. Encoded protein: CASRTLQGYEQYF.

This clonotype was counted only a few times. The V gene is TRBV28, the J gene TRBJ2-7; D not certain. Trimming removed 6 bases at V and 0 bases at J, with 15 bases between. Germline CDR1 reads MDHEN; CDR2 reads SYDVKM. The CDR3 runs to 15 residues. CDR3: CASSRSPRSSYEQYF. CDR3 coding DNA: TGTGCCAGCAGCCGCTCCCCAAGGAGCTCCTACGAGCAGTACTTC. Complete variable domain (other parts from reference TRBV28 and TRBJ2-7): DVKVTQSSRYLVKRTGEKVFLECVQDMDHENMFWYRQDPGLGLRLIYFSYDVKMKEKGDIPEGYSVSREKKERFSLILESASTNQTSMYLCASSRSPRSSYEQYFGPGTRLTVT.

In this sample, this clonotype turned up many times. The gene calls are TRBV7-2 and TRBJ2-3; D uncertain. The CDR3 loop spans 13 amino acids. CDR1 is SGHTA, CDR2 FQGNSA, per germline. Trimming took off 2 bases at V and 6 bases at J, with 9 bases between the two ends. The CDR3 spells CASSLTPRDTQYF. In DNA form, the CDR3 reads TGTGCCAGCAGCTTAACACCCAGGGATACGCAGTATTTT.

This clonotype occurred a few times. This chain joins TRBV12-3 or TRBV12-4 and TRBJ2-7; possibly TRBD2 for D (6 bases). This CDR3 is built from 15 residues. V was cut by 0 bases and J by 5 bases, with 14 bases left in between. CDR3 bases: TGTGCCAGCAGTTTAGCGATGGTCACGGGGGACGAGCAGTACTTC. Its translation is CASSLAMVTGDEQYF.

This clonotype was detected many times. The chain joins TRBV5-1 to TRBJ2-3; 8 bases are a match to TRBD1. Germline values: CDR1 SGHRS, CDR2 YFSETQ. V lost 3 bases, J lost 5 bases, and 5 bases stayed unmatched. The CDR3 sequence is 14 residues long. DNA for the CDR3: TGCGCCAGCAGCTGGAGACAGGGGAAAGATACGCAGTATTTT. Amino acid sequence: CASSWRQGKDTQYF.

This clonotype was detected ten times or more. V and J are TRBV18 and TRBJ1-1; no firm D call. The CDR3 contains 14 residues. The V gene's germline CDR1 is KGHSH and CDR2 LQKENI. The ends were cut back, 3 bases at V and 1 base at J, with 9 bases in the middle. The DNA of the CDR3 is TGTGCCAGCTCACCCGTATCCGGGAACACTGAAGCTTTCTTT. Translated: CASSPVSGNTEAFF.

This clonotype was detected a few times. This chain links TRBV2 with TRBJ1-3; possible D gene TRBD1, 5 bases. The CDR3 is 12 amino acids. Germline V lookup: CDR1 SNHLY, CDR2 FYNNEI. Trimming shortened V by 0 bases and J by 14 bases, and 11 bases separated the two germline ends. For the CDR3, the DNA is TGTGCCAGCAGTGAAGCGTTTCAGGGAGTATATTTT. As protein: CASSEAFQGVYF. Variable domain in full (rest from reference TRBV2 and TRBJ1-3): EPEVTQTPSHQVTQMGQEVILRCVPISNHLYFYWYRQILGQKVEFLVSFYNNEISEKSEIFDDQFSVERPDGSNFTLKIRSTKLEDSAMYFCASSEAFQGVYFGEGSWLTVV.

This clonotype showed up just a few times. The chain combines TRBV11-3 with TRBJ1-1, with a tentative D call TRBD1 (5 bases). CDR3 size: 13 residues. CDR1 and CDR2 (germline): SGHNT, YENEEA. V lost 4 bases and J lost 11, with 17 bases in between. The CDR3 DNA is TGTGCCAGCAGCTATAGCAGGGTACCCTGGGCTTTCTTT. Its translation is CASSYSRVPWAFF. Variable domain in full (rest from reference TRBV11-3 and TRBJ1-1): EAGVVQSPRYKIIEKKQPVAFWCNPISGHNTLYWYLQNLGQGPELLIRYENEEAVDDSQLPKDRFSAERLKGVDSTLKIQPAELGDSAVYLCASSYSRVPWAFFGQGTRLTVV.

In its sample, this clonotype was seen many times. This chain joins TRBV28 and TRBJ2-2, with no clear D. The V end was cut by 7 bases, the J end by 7 bases, with 16 bases between. Germline CDR1 and CDR2: MDHEN and SYDVKM. This CDR3 spans 14 amino acids. Written as DNA, the CDR3 is TGTGCCAGCACAGTCCCCTCCTGGGGCGGGGAGCTGTTTTTT. This translates into CASTVPSWGGELFF.

This clonotype was counted ten times or more. The rearrangement uses TRBV11-3 and TRBJ2-1; 11 positions match TRBD2. This CDR3 comprises 15 residues. Trimming took 2 bases from V and 8 from J; bases not matched to a gene: 5. The germline CDR1 and CDR2 sequences are SGHNT and YENEEA. CDR3 sequence: CASSLSLAGGYEQFF. For the CDR3, the DNA is TGTGCCAGCAGCTTAAGCCTAGCGGGGGGCTATGAGCAGTTCTTC.

This clonotype was observed many times. The chain links TRBV12-3 or TRBV12-4 to TRBJ1-1; 9 bases line up with TRBD1. V shed 6 bases, J shed 2 bases, and the junction held 4 bases outside the gene matches. CDR3 length equals 14 residues. The CDR3 nucleotides read TGTGCCAGCAGCAAGGACAGGGGCAACACTGAAGCTTTCTTT. Protein product: CASSKDRGNTEAFF.

The chain is built from TRBV5-5 and TRBJ1-2; D remains ambiguous. Germline-derived CDR1 and CDR2 are SGHKS and YYEKEE (reference sequence). With 2 bases removed from V and 0 bases from J, the gap between germline ends came to 11 bases. The CDR3 covers 15 residues. The CDR3 bases are TGTGCCAGCAGCTTTAGGGAGGCAGCTAACTATGGCTACACCTTC. This encodes CASSFREAANYGYTF.

This clonotype was seen ten or more times. The chain has TRBV20-1 and TRBJ2-3, with a possible D match to TRBD2 (5 bases). V lost 3 bases to trimming and J lost 2 bases, with 12 bases between them. The CDR3 extends over 14 amino acids. CDR1 DFQATT and CDR2 SNEGSKA come from the germline V gene (reference sequence). The CDR3 DNA reads TGCAGTGCTAGGAGAGACGGGGACACAGATACGCAGTATTTT. This sequence encodes CSARRDGDTDTQYF.

This clonotype has more than one count but fewer than ten. This sequence joins TRBV7-9 and TRBJ1-4, with 7 bases fitting TRBD1. J lost 8 bases, V lost 5 bases, and 14 bases had no gene match. CDR1 SEHNR and CDR2 FQNEAQ come from the germline V gene (reference sequence). This CDR3 contains 16 residues. The CDR3 DNA sequence: TGTGCCAGCAGCGAAGGGAGACAGGGCAGAAACGAAAAACTGTTTTTT. Its protein product is CASSEGRQGRNEKLFF.

The chain uses TRBV15 and TRBJ2-5, with 11 bases identical to TRBD2. The CDR3 runs to 17 residues. Germline CDR1 is LNHNV and CDR2 is YYDKDF (reference sequence). V gave up 0 bases and J gave up 3 bases; unmatched junction bases: 6. The CDR3 region is CATSRERVLAGEETQYF. The CDR3, as DNA: TGTGCCACCAGCAGAGAAAGGGTACTAGCGGGGGAAGAGACCCAGTACTTC.

The chain carries TRBV5-1 and TRBJ2-3; no clear D. V was cut by 2 bases and J by 1 base, with 11 bases left in between. There are 15 residues in the CDR3. Germline V gene data show CDR1 as SGHRS and CDR2 as YFSETQ. In DNA, the CDR3 is TGCGCCAGCAGCTTCGGACCGGTAGGCACAGATACGCAGTATTTT. Its translation: CASSFGPVGTDTQYF. The variable domain in full, with the rest retrieved from reference TRBV5-1 and TRBJ2-3, is KAGVTQTPRYLIKTRGQQVTLSCSPISGHRSVSWYQQTPGQGLQFLFEYFSETQRNKGNFPGRFSGRQFSNSRSEMNVSTLELGDSALYLCASSFGPVGTDTQYFGPGTRLTVL.

In this sample, this clonotype turned up a few times. CDR3 sequence (DNA): TGCAGTGCTAGAGAGACTAGCAGTTCGGGGACCCAGTACTTC. It translates to CSARETSSSGTQYF. The chain carries TRBV20-1 and TRBJ2-5; 7 nucleotides align to TRBD2. CDR1 DFQATT and CDR2 SNEGSKA come from the germline V gene (reference sequence). This CDR3 region has 14 residues. Trimming at V came to 0 bases and at J to 7 bases, leaving 8 bases not matched to a gene.

This clonotype was seen ten or more times. The V gene is TRBV28, the J gene TRBJ1-1; possible D gene TRBD1, 5 bases. CDR3 length equals 14 residues. CDR1 is MDHEN, CDR2 SYDVKM, per germline. V was trimmed by 7 bases and J by 5 bases, leaving 17 bases between them. In DNA form, the CDR3 reads TGTGCCAGCACCTTGGGGGGAGGTCGGACTGAAGCTTTCTTT. Protein: CASTLGGGRTEAFF.

Ten or more counts support this clonotype. The chain has TRBV9 and TRBJ2-1; TRBD1 matches 8 bases. The CDR3 spans 15 residues. Germline CDR1 and CDR2: SGDLS and YYNGEE. V lost 0 bases and J lost 9; bases outside the gene matches: 8. The CDR3 DNA follows: TGTGCCAGCAGCGTAGCTAACAGGGGGGATGGTGAGCAGTTCTTC. Its translation: CASSVANRGDGEQFF.